This TCR beta chain emerged from a study of beta chain features in type 1 diabetes (dated by TCRdb to about 2018). Looking at the study overall: No differences in mean age, gender distribution, total cell number or subset yield were found between patients and healthy donors. A total of roughly 98,000,000 sorted cells were examined across all samples, and a strong correlation was observed between cell number per subset and RNA yield. The study compared TCRB repertoires of sorted circulating CD4+ T cell subsets between recently diagnosed type 1 diabetes patients and matched healthy donors. Regulatory and stem cell-like memory subsets were obtained from only 8 patients and roughly 8 healthy donors, while naive and central memory subsets were obtained from all 30 or so donors. Summary of the overall study and its limitations: Because cDNA was sequenced instead of genomic DNA, activated cells with high expression could be over-represented, although the groups did not differ in activation or CD3 levels. Naive, central memory and regulatory TCRB repertoires appeared to be more similar among patients than among healthy donors. At VDJ recombination sites, patients with type 1 diabetes made fewer insertions and deleted more nucleotides, a pattern implying thymic rearrangement abnormalities. Because small numbers of individuals were included in the HLA sub-analyses, any influence of HLA type on TCRB rearrangement was left unresolved. Shorter templates might be favored by PCR, yet because patient and control samples were amplified and corrected together, any such skew would affect both groups equally. Type 1 diabetes patients showed a moderate but significant shortening of TCRB CDR3 length in all four CD4+ subsets.

The entire isolated RNA was reverse transcribed using the High Capacity cDNA Reverse Transcription Kit, and thus expressed TCRB transcripts were sequenced. Deep immunoSEQ sequencing was performed on naive, central memory and regulatory T cell samples, with an average of around 3.4 million total reads per sample. Sorted cells were lysed in RLT buffer, and RNA was extracted using DNase-treated RNeasy Micro or Mini kits according to cell number. Each cell subset was processed on its own to prevent cross-contamination, while patient and healthy donor samples were processed together. TCRB sequences were amplified from cDNA with the immunoSEQ multiplex PCR, producing 87-bp fragments spanning the CDR3 region. Sequencing of the amplicons was performed on the Illumina HiSeq platform. The authors' pipeline ran thus. Synthetic template baselines were used to correct PCR bias computationally, reads within Hamming distance 2 were collapsed, and singletons that could not be merged were discarded. By aligning reads against IMGT, V, D and J genes, CDR3 length, and insertions or deletions at six rearrangement sites were assigned. Within each subset, clonotype counts were normalized to the number of sorted cells before true diversity and Gini coefficients were calculated with the tcR R package. The overlap coefficient, calculated on TCRB nucleotide sequences, was used to quantify repertoire sharing. As a proxy for the pre-selection repertoire, out-of-frame TCRB sequences from naive cells were analyzed. The immuneACCESS repertoire file appears here via TCRdb, limited to in-frame rearrangements. These files lack a portion of the clones; in checked studies, under half of the deficit traces to unresolved V genes, and the cause of the others is not known. V and J calls and clone size are as listed in that table; D and trimming were resolved from the DNA. The sample table lists over 200,000 clones, under 13% of them with a count of one. 0.017% of the sample goes to the ten largest clones.

On this clone: Its antigen remains unidentified. Per-nucleotide qualities are absent, and no much larger clonotype sits a single base away.

The CDR3 goes from the cysteine to the phenylalanine over 15 residues. The DNA shown is the 45-base CDR3, in frame from base 1. Based on the germline V gene, the CDR1 and CDR2 sequences are SGHTS and YDEGEE. Trimming costs V 4 bases and J 0 bases, and their ends lie 11 bases apart. Each donor gave one peripheral blood draw, averaging about 120 mL, which was collected into heparinised tubes. A BD FACSAria II was used to sort naive, central memory, regulatory and stem cell-like memory CD4+ T cells with a panel that included CD45RO, CCR7, CD25, CD127, CD95 and CD27. All sorted populations exceeded 95% purity. PBMCs were isolated right away by Lymphoprep density gradient centrifugation and were stained directly, without culture. To minimize batch effects, samples were stained and sorted in pairs, one healthy donor with one patient per experiment.

In this chain, TRBV5-8 is recombined with TRBJ1-5; the D gene lacks a confident call. Sequences were obtained from naive CD4+ T cells from blood. This specimen's cell subset or site label, interpreted: true naive CD4+ T cells. This receptor was taken from a man younger than 40 with type 1 diabetes. The nucleotides read TGTGCCAGCAGCCGGGGTAGGCCTAGCAATCAGCCCCAGCATTTT. Its product reads: CASSRGRPSNQPQHF.